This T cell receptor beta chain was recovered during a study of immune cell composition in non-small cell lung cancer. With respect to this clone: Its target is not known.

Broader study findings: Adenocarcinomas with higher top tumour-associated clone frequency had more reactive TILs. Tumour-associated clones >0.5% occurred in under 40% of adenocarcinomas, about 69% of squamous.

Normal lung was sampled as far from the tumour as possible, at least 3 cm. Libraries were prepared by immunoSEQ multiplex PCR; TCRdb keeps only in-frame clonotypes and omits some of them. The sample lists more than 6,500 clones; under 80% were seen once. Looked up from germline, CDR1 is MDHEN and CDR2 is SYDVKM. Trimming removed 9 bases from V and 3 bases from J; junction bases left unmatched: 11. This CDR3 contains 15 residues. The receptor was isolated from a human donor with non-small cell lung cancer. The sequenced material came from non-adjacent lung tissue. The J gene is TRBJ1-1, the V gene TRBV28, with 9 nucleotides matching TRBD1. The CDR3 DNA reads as TGTGCCAGTGAGAAGACAGGGGGTTTTTACACTGAAGCTTTCTTT. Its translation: CASEKTGGFYTEAFF. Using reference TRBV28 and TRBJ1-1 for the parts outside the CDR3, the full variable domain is DVKVTQSSRYLVKRTGEKVFLECVQDMDHENMFWYRQDPGLGLRLIYFSYDVKMKEKGDIPEGYSVSREKKERFSLILESASTNQTSMYLCASEKTGGFYTEAFFGQGTRLTVV.